This T cell receptor (beta chain) was found in a study of cytomegalovirus exposure and HLA in healthy donors. At the level of the study: The Caucasian-associated ancestry cluster held over 65% of 398 genotyped donors.

The CDR3 loop spans 14 amino acids. Losses at the gene ends were 6 bases for V and 7 bases for J; bases not matched to a gene: 7. Per germline, CDR1 MNHEY and CDR2 SVGAGI. Primers included in the PCR were 60 Vbeta and 13 Jbeta primers. Here immunoSEQ multiplex PCR was the method, and the copy in TCRdb shows in-frame clones only, minus some. The sample lists 90,000 to 140,000 clones, under 85% occurring once. Overall study results and limits: Among donors in an Asian-associated ancestry cluster, a later analysis reportedly found fewer N-insertions than the roughly 610-donor mean. A few CMV-associated chains were confirmed in vitro to be specific for CMV antigens. Earlier analysis found most TCR beta V segments productive about 90% or about 30% of the time.

A remark on this clone: Antigen specificity is unknown.

The sample was PBMCs. This sequence originates from a man aged 25 to 45 in good health and CMV-seronegative. The chain uses TRBV6-5 and TRBJ1-4, with 8 bases that match TRBD1. CDR3 sequence: CASRRQGLGEKLFF. The CDR3 DNA reads TGTGCCAGCAGAAGACAGGGGTTGGGTGAAAAACTGTTTTTT.